Below are 9 T cell receptor beta chains sequenced from a single sample in a study of blood T cell repertoires in COVID-19. The protocol was immunoSEQ multiplex PCR, while the TCRdb copy is restricted to in-frame clones and leaves out a portion. There are approximately 150,000 clones in the sample; 70% to 85% occur only once, and about 6.8% lies in the top ten. The sequenced material came from peripheral blood. These receptors all stem from a woman between 45 and 60 years old in a cohort sampled during active or convalescent COVID-19.

The rearrangement joins TRBV30 to TRBJ2-2; TRBD1 agrees at 9 bases. The CDR3 extends over 16 amino acids. Trimming removed 3 bases from V and 8 bases from J; junction bases left unmatched: 13. The germline CDR1 and CDR2 sequences are GTSNPN and SVGIG (reference sequence). CDR3 sequence: CAWRPAGQGPGGELFF. DNA for the CDR3: TGTGCCTGGAGGCCCGCGGGACAGGGTCCGGGGGGGGAGCTGTTTTTT. The complete variable domain, with remaining parts taken from reference TRBV30 and TRBJ2-2, reads SQTIHQWPATLVQPVGSPLSLECTVEGTSNPNLYWYRQAAGRGLQLLFYSVGIGQISSEVPQNLSASRPQDRQFILSSKKLLLSDSGFYLCAWRPAGQGPGGELFFGEGSRLTVL.

The rearrangement links TRBV29-1 to TRBJ1-5; tentative D call: TRBD1 (5 bases). Germline CDR1 SQVTM, CDR2 ANQGSEA. The ends were cut back, 6 bases at V and 2 bases at J, with 20 bases in the middle. The CDR3 covers 16 residues. DNA for the CDR3: TGCAGCGTCGCGGGGGACCCTACCTCAGGCAATCAGCCCCAGCATTTT. Residues: CSVAGDPTSGNQPQHF.

The J gene is TRBJ1-1, the V gene TRBV11-3; a possible D gene is TRBD1 (6 bases). Germline values: CDR1 SGHNT, CDR2 YENEEA. Trimming took 2 bases from V and 5 from J, leaving 9 bases between them. The CDR3 has 13 residues. For the CDR3, the DNA is TGTGCCAGCAGCTTATTGCAGGGGACTGAAGCTTTCTTT. Its protein product is CASSLLQGTEAFF.

V is TRBV12-5 and J is TRBJ1-1, with TRBD1 matching over 7 bases. The length of the CDR3 is 13 residues. CDR1 and CDR2 from the germline V gene are LGHNT and FRNRAP. Unmatched junction bases numbered 5, after V lost 5 bases and J lost 5 bases. The DNA of the CDR3 is TGTGCTAGTGGTCTCGACAGGGTTACTGAAGCTTTCTTT. Encoded protein: CASGLDRVTEAFF.

The chain uses TRBV5-1 and TRBJ2-7, with 14 bases that match TRBD2. This CDR3 has 17 amino acids. Germline V gene data show CDR1 as SGHRS and CDR2 as YFSETQ. Trimming at V came to 4 bases and at J to 0 bases, leaving 6 bases not matched to a gene. The CDR3 sequence: CASSRRTSGGYSYEQYF. The CDR3 DNA follows: TGCGCCAGCAGCCGTCGGACTAGCGGGGGGTACTCCTACGAGCAGTACTTC. Using reference TRBV5-1 and TRBJ2-7 for the parts outside the CDR3, the full variable domain is KAGVTQTPRYLIKTRGQQVTLSCSPISGHRSVSWYQQTPGQGLQFLFEYFSETQRNKGNFPGRFSGRQFSNSRSEMNVSTLELGDSALYLCASSRRTSGGYSYEQYFGPGTRLTVT.

This chain connects TRBV2 to TRBJ1-2; D remains ambiguous. Germline-derived CDR1 and CDR2 are SNHLY and FYNNEI. The CDR3 runs to 14 residues. With 3 bases removed from V and 4 bases from J, the gap between germline ends came to 12 bases. CDR3 in amino acids: CASSDVRRFYGYTF. Here the CDR3 DNA reads TGTGCCAGCAGTGACGTCAGGCGATTCTATGGCTACACCTTC.

The chain joins TRBV10-3 to TRBJ2-5; 11 bases align to TRBD2. CDR3 size: 17 residues. The junction had 8 bases not matched to a gene; V was cut back by 0 bases and J by 5 bases. Per germline, CDR1 ENHRY and CDR2 SYGVKD. The CDR3 DNA follows: TGTGCCATCAGTGAGTCGGGCCTAGCGGGAGGCTGGGAGACCCAGTACTTC. As protein: CAISESGLAGGWETQYF.

The table lists this clone with a few counts. This chain connects TRBV5-1 to TRBJ2-5; maybe TRBD2 (7 bases). The CDR3 is 15 amino acids. CDR1 is SGHRS, CDR2 YFSETQ, per germline. The V end was cut by 0 bases, the J end by 4 bases, with 13 bases between. The CDR3: CASSLGVAGAETQYF. The CDR3 DNA reads as TGCGCCAGCAGCTTGGGAGTGGCGGGGGCAGAGACCCAGTACTTC.

CDR3 in DNA: TGTGCCAGCAGACGGGACAGATACACTGAAGCTTTCTTT. Translating it yields CASRRDRYTEAFF. The chain carries TRBV27 and TRBJ1-1; 7 positions agree with TRBD1. This CDR3 contains 13 residues. With 6 bases clipped from V and 3 bases from J, the junction kept 4 bases outside the gene matches. Per germline, CDR1 MNHEY and CDR2 SMNVEV (reference sequence).